This T cell receptor (beta chain) is from a study of control samples from healthy donors and cancer patients. The data were produced by immunoSEQ multiplex PCR, yet TCRdb's version contains in-frame clones alone and is incomplete. The sample carries 100,000 to 150,000 clones, roughly 84% recorded once. Germline lookup yields CDR1 LNHNV and CDR2 YYDKDF (reference sequence). This CDR3 spans 16 amino acids. V shed 0 bases and J shed 0 bases, with 11 bases lying between them. The sequence was collected from a man aged 50 to 60 in good health. The sample taken for sequencing was blood. V usage is TRBV15 and J usage is TRBJ1-2, with unresolved D. CDR3 residues: CATSRDALGTNYGYTF. CDR3 DNA sequence: TGTGCCACCAGCAGAGATGCCCTGGGGACTAACTATGGCTACACCTTC.